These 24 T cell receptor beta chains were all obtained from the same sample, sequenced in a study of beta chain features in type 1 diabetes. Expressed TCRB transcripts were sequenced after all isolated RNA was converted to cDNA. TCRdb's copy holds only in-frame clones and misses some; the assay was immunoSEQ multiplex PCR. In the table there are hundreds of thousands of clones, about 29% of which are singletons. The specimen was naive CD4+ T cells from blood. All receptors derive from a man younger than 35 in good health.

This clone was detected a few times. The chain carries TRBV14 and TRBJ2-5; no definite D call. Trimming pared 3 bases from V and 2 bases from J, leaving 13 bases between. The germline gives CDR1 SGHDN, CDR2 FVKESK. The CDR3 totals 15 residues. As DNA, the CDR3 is TGTGCCAGCAGCCATCGTCTCCAGATTCAAGAGACCCAGTACTTC. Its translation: CASSHRLQIQETQYF.

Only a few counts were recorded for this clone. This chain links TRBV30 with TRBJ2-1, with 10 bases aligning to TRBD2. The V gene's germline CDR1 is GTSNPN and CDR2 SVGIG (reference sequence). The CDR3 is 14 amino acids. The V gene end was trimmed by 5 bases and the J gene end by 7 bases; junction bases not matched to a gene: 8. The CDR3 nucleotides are TGTGCCTGGCTAGCGGGAGTCAGACCGAATGAGCAGTTCTTC. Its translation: CAWLAGVRPNEQFF.

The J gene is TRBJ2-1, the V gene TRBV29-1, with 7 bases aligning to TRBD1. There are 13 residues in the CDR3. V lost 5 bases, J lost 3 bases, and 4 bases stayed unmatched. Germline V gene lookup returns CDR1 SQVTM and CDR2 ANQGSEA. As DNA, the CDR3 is TGCAGCGTTATCCGGGACAGCTACAATGAGCAGTTCTTC. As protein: CSVIRDSYNEQFF.

Here the CDR3 DNA reads TGTGCCAGCAGCCCCCGGGAAGGTTGGGTGACAGATACGCAGTATTTT. Protein product: CASSPREGWVTDTQYF. This chain links TRBV7-8 with TRBJ2-3; tentative D call: TRBD2 (5 bases). CDR3 length equals 16 residues. CDR1 and CDR2 from the germline V gene are SGHVS and FQNEAQ. V lost 5 bases to trimming and J lost 3 bases, with 18 bases between them. Combining the CDR3 with reference TRBV7-8 and TRBJ2-3 gives the whole variable domain GAGVSQSPRYKVAKRGQDVALRCDPISGHVSLFWYQQALGQGPEFLTYFQNEAQLDKSGLPSDRFFAERPEGSVSTLKIQRTQQEDSAVYLCASSPREGWVTDTQYFGPGTRLTVL.

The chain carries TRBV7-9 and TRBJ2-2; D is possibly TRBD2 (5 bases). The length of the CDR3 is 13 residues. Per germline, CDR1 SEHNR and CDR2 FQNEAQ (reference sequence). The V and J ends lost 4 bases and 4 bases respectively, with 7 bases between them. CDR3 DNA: TGTGCCAGCAGCTCGGGGATCACCGGGGAGCTGTTTTTT. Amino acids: CASSSGITGELFF. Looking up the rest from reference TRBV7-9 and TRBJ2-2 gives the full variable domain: DTGVSQNPRHKITKRGQNVTFRCDPISEHNRLYWYRQTLGQGPEFLTYFQNEAQLEKSRLLSDRFSAERPKGSFSTLEIQRTEQGDSAMYLCASSSGITGELFFGEGSRLTVL.

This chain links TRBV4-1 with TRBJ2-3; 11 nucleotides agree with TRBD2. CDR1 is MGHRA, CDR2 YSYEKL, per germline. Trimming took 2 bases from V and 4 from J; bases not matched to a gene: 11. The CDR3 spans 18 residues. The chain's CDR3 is CASSQLHPTSGDSDTQYF. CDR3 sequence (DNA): TGCGCCAGCAGCCAATTACATCCGACTAGCGGGGATTCAGATACGCAGTATTTT.

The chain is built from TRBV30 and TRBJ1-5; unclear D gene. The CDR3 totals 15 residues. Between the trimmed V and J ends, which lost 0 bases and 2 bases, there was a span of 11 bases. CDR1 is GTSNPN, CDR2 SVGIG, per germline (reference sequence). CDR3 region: CAWSVRRLGNQPQHF. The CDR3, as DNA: TGTGCCTGGAGTGTGAGGAGATTAGGCAATCAGCCCCAGCATTTT.

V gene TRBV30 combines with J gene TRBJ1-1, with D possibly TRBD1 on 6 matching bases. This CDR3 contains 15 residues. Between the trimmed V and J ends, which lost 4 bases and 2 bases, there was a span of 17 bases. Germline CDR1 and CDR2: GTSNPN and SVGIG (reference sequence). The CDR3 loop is CAWTQPGGPNTEAFF. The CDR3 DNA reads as TGTGCCTGGACCCAGCCCGGGGGGCCTAACACTGAAGCTTTCTTT.

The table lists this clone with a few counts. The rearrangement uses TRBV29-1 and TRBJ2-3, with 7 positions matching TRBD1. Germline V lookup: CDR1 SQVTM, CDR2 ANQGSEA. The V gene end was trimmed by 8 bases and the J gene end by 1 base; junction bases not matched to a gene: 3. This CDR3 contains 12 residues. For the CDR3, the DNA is TGCAGCTCAGACAGGGGCACAGATACGCAGTATTTT. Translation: CSSDRGTDTQYF.

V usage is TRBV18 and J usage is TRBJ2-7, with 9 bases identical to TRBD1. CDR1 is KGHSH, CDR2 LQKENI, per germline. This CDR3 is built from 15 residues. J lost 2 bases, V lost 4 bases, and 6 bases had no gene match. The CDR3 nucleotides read TGTGCCAGCTCACAACCGGGACAGGGAGCCTACGAGCAGTACTTC. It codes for CASSQPGQGAYEQYF.

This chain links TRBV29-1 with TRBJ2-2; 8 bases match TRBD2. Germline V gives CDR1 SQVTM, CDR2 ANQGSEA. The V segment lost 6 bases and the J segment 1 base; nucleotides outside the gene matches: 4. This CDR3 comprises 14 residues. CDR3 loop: CSVGRGGNTGELFF. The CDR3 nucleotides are TGCAGCGTCGGGAGGGGAGGGAACACCGGGGAGCTGTTTTTT.

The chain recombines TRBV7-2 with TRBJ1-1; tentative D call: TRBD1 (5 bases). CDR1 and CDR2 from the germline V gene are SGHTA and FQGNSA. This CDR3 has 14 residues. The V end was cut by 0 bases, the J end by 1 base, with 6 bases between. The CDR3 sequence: CASSLAGTNTEAFF. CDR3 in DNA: TGTGCCAGCAGCTTAGCGGGGACGAACACTGAAGCTTTCTTT.

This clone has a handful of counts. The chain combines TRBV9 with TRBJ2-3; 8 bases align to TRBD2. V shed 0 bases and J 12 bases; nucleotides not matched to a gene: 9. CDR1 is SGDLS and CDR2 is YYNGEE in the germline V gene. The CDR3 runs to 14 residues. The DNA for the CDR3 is TGTGCCAGCAGCGTAGAGGCCAGCGGGAGATATCAGTATTTT. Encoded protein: CASSVEASGRYQYF.

CDR3 DNA: TGTGCCAGCAGTCGGGCTTTATCCGAGCAGTACTTC. This translates into CASSRALSEQYF. V and J are TRBV5-4 and TRBJ2-7; no reliable D call. Germline V gene data show CDR1 as SGHNT and CDR2 as YYREEE (reference sequence). The CDR3 has 12 residues. V was clipped by 5 bases and J by 6 bases, with 12 bases between them.

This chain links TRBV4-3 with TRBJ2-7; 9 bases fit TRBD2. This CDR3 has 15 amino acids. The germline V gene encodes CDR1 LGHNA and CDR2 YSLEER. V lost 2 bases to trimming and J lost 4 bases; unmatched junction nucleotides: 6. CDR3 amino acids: CASSQFGLARYEQYF. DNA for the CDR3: TGCGCCAGCAGCCAATTCGGACTAGCGAGGTACGAGCAGTACTTC.

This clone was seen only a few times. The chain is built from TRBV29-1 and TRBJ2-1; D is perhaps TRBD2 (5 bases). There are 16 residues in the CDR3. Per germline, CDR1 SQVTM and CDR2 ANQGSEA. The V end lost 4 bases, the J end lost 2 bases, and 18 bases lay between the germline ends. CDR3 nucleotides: TGCAGCGTTGTATTGGTAGCGCGGGCAACCTACAATGAGCAGTTCTTC. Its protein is CSVVLVARATYNEQFF.

The CDR3 bases are TGCAGCGTGGCAGAGGGGTGGGTCTACGAGCAGTACTTC. It codes for CSVAEGWVYEQYF. This rearrangement joins TRBV29-1 to TRBJ2-7; D is perhaps TRBD1 or TRBD2 (5 bases each). V lost 6 bases, J lost 3 bases, and 15 bases lay in between. CDR1 is SQVTM, CDR2 ANQGSEA, per germline. The CDR3 is made up of 13 amino acids.

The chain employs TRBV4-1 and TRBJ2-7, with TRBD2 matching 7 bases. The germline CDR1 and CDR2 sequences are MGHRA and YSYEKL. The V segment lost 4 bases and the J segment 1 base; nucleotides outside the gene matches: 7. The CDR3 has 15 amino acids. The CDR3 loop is CASSPRASGSYEQYF. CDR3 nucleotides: TGCGCCAGCAGCCCCAGGGCTAGCGGATCCTACGAGCAGTACTTC.

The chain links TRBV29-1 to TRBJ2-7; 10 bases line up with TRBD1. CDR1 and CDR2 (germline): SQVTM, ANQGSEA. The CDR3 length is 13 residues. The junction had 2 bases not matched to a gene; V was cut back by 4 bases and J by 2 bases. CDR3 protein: CSVVGTGAYEQYF. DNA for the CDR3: TGCAGCGTTGTGGGGACAGGGGCCTACGAGCAGTACTTC.

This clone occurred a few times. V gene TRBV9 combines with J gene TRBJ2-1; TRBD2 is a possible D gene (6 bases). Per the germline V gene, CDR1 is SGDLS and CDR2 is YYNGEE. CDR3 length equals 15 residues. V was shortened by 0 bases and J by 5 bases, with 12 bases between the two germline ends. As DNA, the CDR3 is TGTGCCAGCAGCGTAGTTGCGCGGGGTAACAATGAGCAGTTCTTC. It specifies CASSVVARGNNEQFF. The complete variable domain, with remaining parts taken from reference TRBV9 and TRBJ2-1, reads DSGVTQTPKHLITATGQRVTLRCSPRSGDLSVYWYQQSLDQGLQFLIQYYNGEERAKGNILERFSAQQFPDLHSELNLSSLELGDSALYFCASSVVARGNNEQFFGPGTRLTVL.

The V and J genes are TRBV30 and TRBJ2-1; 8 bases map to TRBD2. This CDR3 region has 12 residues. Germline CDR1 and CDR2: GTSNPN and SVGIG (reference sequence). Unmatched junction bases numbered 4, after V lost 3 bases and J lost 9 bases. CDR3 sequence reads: CAWRPRGGEQFF. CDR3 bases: TGTGCCTGGAGACCTCGGGGGGGTGAGCAGTTCTTC.

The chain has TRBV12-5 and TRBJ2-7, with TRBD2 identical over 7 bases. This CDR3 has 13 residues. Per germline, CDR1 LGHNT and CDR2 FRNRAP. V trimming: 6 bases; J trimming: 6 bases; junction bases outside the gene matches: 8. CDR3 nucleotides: TGTGCTAGTGGGATGGCGGGAGCCAGCGAGCAGTACTTC. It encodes CASGMAGASEQYF.

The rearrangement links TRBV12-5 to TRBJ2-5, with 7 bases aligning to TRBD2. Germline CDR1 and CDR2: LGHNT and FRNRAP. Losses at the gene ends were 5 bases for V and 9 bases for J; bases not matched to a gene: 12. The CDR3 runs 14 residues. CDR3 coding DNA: TGTGCTAGTGGTCCGTCGTCCCAGGGAGGGCCCCAGTACTTC. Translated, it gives CASGPSSQGGPQYF.

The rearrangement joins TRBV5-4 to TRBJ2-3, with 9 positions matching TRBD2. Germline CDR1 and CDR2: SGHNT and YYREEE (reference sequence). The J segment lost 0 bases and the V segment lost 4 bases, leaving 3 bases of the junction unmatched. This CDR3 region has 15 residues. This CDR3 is CASSPTSGSTDTQYF. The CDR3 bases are TGTGCCAGCAGCCCGACTAGCGGTAGCACAGATACGCAGTATTTT.